Below are 21 T cell receptor beta chains sequenced from a single sample in a study of cytomegalovirus exposure and HLA in healthy donors. PCR employed 60 Vbeta and 13 Jbeta primers. Libraries were prepared by immunoSEQ multiplex PCR; TCRdb keeps only in-frame clonotypes and omits some of them. The table includes over 85,000 clones, around three quarters detected once. Sample: PBMCs. These receptors originate from a young man in good health and CMV-seronegative.

This clone was picked up one time. This sequence joins TRBV5-1 and TRBJ1-2; maybe TRBD1 (5 bases). Trimming cost V 0 bases and J 7 bases, with 16 bases left between them. The length of the CDR3 is 15 residues. The V gene's germline CDR1 is SGHRS and CDR2 YFSETQ. CDR3 amino acids: CASSLERDSGRGYTF. In nucleotides, the CDR3 is TGCGCCAGCAGCTTGGAACGGGACTCAGGTCGTGGCTACACCTTC.

The chain uses TRBV19 and TRBJ2-7; 7 positions match TRBD1. The CDR3 spans 14 residues. Germline V gene lookup returns CDR1 LNHDA and CDR2 SQIVND (reference sequence). Trimming at V came to 1 base and at J to 6 bases, leaving 6 bases not matched to a gene. The CDR3 DNA is TGTGCCAGTAGTATAGTTGTCTACAGGGGCGAGCAGTACTTC. It translates to CASSIVVYRGEQYF.

The chain combines TRBV27 with TRBJ2-2; 15 bases map to TRBD2. The CDR3 is 19 residues long. V lost 3 bases, J lost 0 bases, and 5 bases stayed unmatched. Germline V gives CDR1 MNHEY, CDR2 SMNVEV (reference sequence). The CDR3 DNA reads TGTGCCAGCAGTTTTGTAGGACTAGCGGGAGGGACGAACACCGGGGAGCTGTTTTTT. It translates to CASSFVGLAGGTNTGELFF.

V is TRBV6-1 and J is TRBJ1-5; D is unresolved. The V gene lost 5 bases and the J gene lost 2 bases, with 13 bases spanning the gap. Per germline, CDR1 MNHNS and CDR2 SASEGT. The CDR3 loop spans 15 amino acids. The CDR3, as DNA: TGTGCCAGCAGTAAAGAGAAGCTAGGCAATCAGCCCCAGCATTTT. Residues: CASSKEKLGNQPQHF.

Regarding this clone: A junction end diverges from the germline sequence, so it may reflect a read error. The V gene is TRBV7-9, the J gene TRBJ1-2, with no clear D. Germline V gives CDR1 SEHNR, CDR2 FQNEAQ (reference sequence). The CDR3 covers 12 residues. The CDR3 is CSSSLAGDGYTF. The CDR3 nucleotides are TGTTCCAGCAGCTTAGCGGGAGATGGCTACACCTTC.

The V gene is TRBV25-1, the J gene TRBJ1-2; D uncertain. The CDR3 is 12 residues long. Germline V gene lookup returns CDR1 MGHDK and CDR2 SYGVNS. Between the trimmed V and J ends, which lost 2 bases and 5 bases, there was a span of 6 bases. The CDR3 loop reads CASSEAGYGYTF. The CDR3 DNA follows: TGTGCCAGCAGTGAAGCCGGGTATGGCTACACCTTC.

This clone was counted only a few times. This chain uses TRBV15 with TRBJ2-1, with unresolved D. CDR3 length: 11 residues. Germline loops: CDR1 LNHNV, CDR2 YYDKDF (reference sequence). Trimming pared 2 bases from V and 6 bases from J, leaving 2 bases between. In DNA form, the CDR3 reads TGTGCCACCAGCAGACTCAATGAGCAGTTCTTC. The encoded protein is CATSRLNEQFF.

This clone occurred once. This chain connects TRBV19 to TRBJ1-3; D unclear. V was clipped by 6 bases and J by 5 bases, with 17 bases between them. This CDR3 contains 15 residues. CDR1 is LNHDA, CDR2 SQIVND, per germline (reference sequence). The CDR3 region has the DNA TGTGCCAGTAGCCCCGGTAAGGGAGTCCGAAACACCATATATTTT. Residues: CASSPGKGVRNTIYF.

This clone was detected only a few times. This chain connects TRBV25-1 to TRBJ1-6; D is ambiguous. V dropped 3 bases and J dropped 2 bases, with 8 bases sitting between them. Germline V gene data show CDR1 as MGHDK and CDR2 as SYGVNS. CDR3 length: 15 amino acids. The CDR3 protein is CASSETLTYNSPLHF. The CDR3 nucleotides are TGTGCCAGCAGTGAGACTCTTACCTATAATTCACCCCTCCACTTT. The entire variable domain, with the rest obtained from reference TRBV25-1 and TRBJ1-6, is as follows: EADIYQTPRYLVIGTGKKITLECSQTMGHDKMYWYQQDPGMELHLIHYSYGVNSTEKGDLSSESTVSRIRTEHFPLTLESARPSHTSQYLCASSETLTYNSPLHFGNGTRLTVT.

The chain has TRBV10-3 and TRBJ2-2; D not resolved. The germline V and J ends were trimmed by 0 bases and 9 bases, with 8 bases remaining between them. Germline V gene lookup returns CDR1 ENHRY and CDR2 SYGVKD. The CDR3 runs to 13 residues. The CDR3 region has the DNA TGTGCCATCAGTGAGTCGAGGAACCGGGAGCTGTTTTTT. It codes for CAISESRNRELFF.

The J gene is TRBJ2-3, the V gene TRBV28, with 13 bases aligning to TRBD2. The CDR3 loop spans 18 amino acids. Germline V gives CDR1 MDHEN, CDR2 SYDVKM. With 7 bases clipped from V and 1 base from J, the junction kept 11 bases outside the gene matches. The CDR3, as DNA: TGTGCCAGCATCCCCTCCCCTGGGACTAGCGGGGGCACAGATACGCAGTATTTT. Translating gives CASIPSPGTSGGTDTQYF.

CDR3 in amino acids: CASSRTGVTEAFF. Here the CDR3 DNA reads TGTGCCAGCAGTCGCACAGGGGTCACTGAAGCTTTCTTT. The chain employs TRBV6-5 and TRBJ1-1, with 7 bases identical to TRBD1. The V gene end was trimmed by 5 bases and the J gene end by 4 bases; junction bases not matched to a gene: 4. The germline CDR1 and CDR2 sequences are MNHEY and SVGAGI. The CDR3 loop spans 13 amino acids.

CDR3 loop: CAISELRGGVNYGYTF. The CDR3 DNA follows: TGTGCCATCAGTGAGCTCCGAGGGGGAGTCAACTATGGCTACACCTTC. The chain combines TRBV10-3 with TRBJ1-2, with a weak D call TRBD1 (6 bases). Per the germline V gene, CDR1 is ENHRY and CDR2 is SYGVKD. The V and J ends lost 2 bases and 2 bases respectively, with 15 bases between them. The CDR3 extends over 16 amino acids.

V is TRBV11-2 and J is TRBJ1-1, with 7 bases that match TRBD1. CDR1 is SGHAT and CDR2 is FQNNGV in the germline V gene. The CDR3 is made up of 15 amino acids. V shed 1 base, J shed 5 bases, and the junction held 7 bases outside the gene matches. The CDR3 DNA reads TGTGCCAGCAGCTTAGTTAGGACAGGCGGAACTGAAGCTTTCTTT. It codes for CASSLVRTGGTEAFF.

This clone was picked up a small number of times. This chain connects TRBV25-1 to TRBJ1-1, with 7 bases lining up with TRBD1. The CDR3 runs 15 residues. J was trimmed by 4 bases and V by 3 bases; bases with no gene match: 8. Germline CDR1 reads MGHDK; CDR2 reads SYGVNS. Here the CDR3 reads CASSDDRDGGTEAFF. DNA for the CDR3: TGTGCCAGCAGTGACGACAGGGATGGTGGCACTGAAGCTTTCTTT.

This chain connects TRBV19 to TRBJ1-2; maybe TRBD1 (5 bases). The germline V gene encodes CDR1 LNHDA and CDR2 SQIVND (reference sequence). Trimming stripped 2 bases from V and 7 bases from J, with 11 bases between. This CDR3 has 13 amino acids. The CDR3 nucleotides are TGTGCCAGTAGTATAAGGGGAATTGGTGGCTACACCTTC. It yields the protein CASSIRGIGGYTF.

This clone has just a few counts. The chain combines TRBV6-6 with TRBJ2-7; tentatively, D is TRBD2 (5 bases). Germline V gives CDR1 MNHNY, CDR2 SVGAGI (reference sequence). The germline V and J ends were trimmed by 0 bases and 7 bases, with 13 bases remaining between them. The CDR3 contains 14 residues. In nucleotides, the CDR3 is TGTGCCAGCAGTTACTCGACGGGGTTTGGGGAGCAGTACTTC. It translates to CASSYSTGFGEQYF.

This sequence joins TRBV29-1 and TRBJ1-1, with TRBD1 identical over 8 bases. The germline gives CDR1 SQVTM, CDR2 ANQGSEA. The CDR3 loop spans 14 amino acids. V gave up 4 bases and J gave up 5 bases; unmatched junction bases: 9. The CDR3 bases are TGCAGCGTTGCGACTCTGGACAGGGTTACTGAAGCTTTCTTT. It specifies CSVATLDRVTEAFF.

This rearrangement joins TRBV27 to TRBJ2-1; 8 nucleotides line up with TRBD2. V lost 7 bases to trimming and J lost 8 bases; unmatched junction nucleotides: 13. The CDR3 covers 15 residues. Germline values: CDR1 MNHEY, CDR2 SMNVEV (reference sequence). CDR3 sequence: CASNLLTGGLDEQFF. CDR3 DNA: TGTGCCAGCAACCTCCTCACGGGGGGGTTGGATGAGCAGTTCTTC.

V is TRBV7-9 and J is TRBJ1-2; D call uncertain. The germline CDR1 and CDR2 sequences are SEHNR and FQNEAQ (reference sequence). Between the trimmed V and J ends, which lost 1 base and 4 bases, there was a span of 10 bases. CDR3 length: 14 amino acids. The CDR3 sequence is CASSLGAGVYGYTF. The DNA for the CDR3 is TGTGCCAGCAGCTTAGGGGCGGGCGTCTATGGCTACACCTTC.

This chain joins TRBV11-2 and TRBJ2-7; no clear D gene. V lost 0 bases and J 7 bases, leaving 10 bases between the germline ends. The CDR3 contains 13 residues. Germline-derived CDR1 and CDR2 are SGHAT and FQNNGV. Written as DNA, the CDR3 is TGTGCCAGCAGCTTAGATTCGGCGGTGGAGCAGTACTTC. Protein sequence: CASSLDSAVEQYF.